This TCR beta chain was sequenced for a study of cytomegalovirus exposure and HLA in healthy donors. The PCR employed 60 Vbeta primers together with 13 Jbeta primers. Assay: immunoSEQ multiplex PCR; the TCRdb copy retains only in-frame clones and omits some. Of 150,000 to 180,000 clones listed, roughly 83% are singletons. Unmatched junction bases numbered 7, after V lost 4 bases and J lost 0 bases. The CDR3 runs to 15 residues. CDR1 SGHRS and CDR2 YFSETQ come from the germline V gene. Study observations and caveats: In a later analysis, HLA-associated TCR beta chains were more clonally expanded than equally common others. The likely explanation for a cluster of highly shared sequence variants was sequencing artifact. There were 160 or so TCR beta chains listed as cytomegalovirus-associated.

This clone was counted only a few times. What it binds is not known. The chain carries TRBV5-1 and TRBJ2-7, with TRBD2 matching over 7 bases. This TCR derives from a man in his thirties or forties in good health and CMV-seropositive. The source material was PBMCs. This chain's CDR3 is CASSILADSSYEQYF. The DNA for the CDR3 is TGCGCCAGCAGCATCCTAGCGGATAGCTCCTACGAGCAGTACTTC.